The clone carrying this T cell receptor beta chain was counted between two and nine times. The data stem from a study of cytomegalovirus exposure and HLA in healthy donors. The PCR contained 60 Vbeta and 13 Jbeta primers. Assay: immunoSEQ multiplex PCR; the TCRdb copy retains only in-frame clones and omits some. The table shows about 160,000 clones, with around nine tenths occurring only once. V lost 1 base, J lost 4 bases, and 10 bases lay in between. Germline CDR1 MGHRA, CDR2 YSYEKL. This CDR3 spans 14 amino acids. The receptor's source is a woman aged 25 to 39 in good health and CMV-seronegative. Source material: PBMCs. The chain joins TRBV4-1 to TRBJ1-2; tentative D call: TRBD1 (6 bases). CDR3 region: CASSQVQGSYGYTF. The DNA for the CDR3 is TGCGCCAGCAGCCAAGTACAGGGTTCCTATGGCTACACCTTC.